These 4 T cell receptor beta chains were sequenced from one sample in a study of shared clonotypes between healthy human individuals. Sequenced by immunoSEQ multiplex PCR; TCRdb stores in-frame clones only, minus some. The repertoire holds millions of clones, with 85% to 95% as singletons. Source material: naive CD4+ T cells sorted from blood. The sample's subset: CD45RA+ positively selected. Every receptor here comes from a man aged 18 to 35 in good health.

The CDR3 coding sequence is TGTGCCAGCGGAATAACAGGGGTGGTAGGCAATCAGCCCCAGCATTTT. Encoded protein: CASGITGVVGNQPQHF. The chain joins TRBV27 to TRBJ1-5, with TRBD1 matching over 7 bases. Germline assignment: CDR1 MNHEY and CDR2 SMNVEV (reference sequence). Unmatched junction bases numbered 12, after V lost 8 bases and J lost 2 bases. The CDR3 covers 16 residues.

The chain recombines TRBV5-1 with TRBJ1-5; D is unclear. V was cut by 0 bases and J by 1 base, with 8 bases left in between. The CDR3 covers 15 residues. The germline gives CDR1 SGHRS, CDR2 YFSETQ. The DNA for the CDR3 is TGCGCCAGCAGCTTGGACAGCGCGAGCAATCAGCCCCAGCATTTT. Translated: CASSLDSASNQPQHF.

The gene calls are TRBV2 and TRBJ2-7; no reliable D call. Germline V gives CDR1 SNHLY, CDR2 FYNNEI. V was pared by 6 bases and J by 9 bases, with 12 bases between. This CDR3 is 11 amino acids long. CDR3 protein: CASRATFLQYF. The CDR3, as DNA: TGTGCCAGCAGGGCGACGTTTCTGCAGTACTTC.

The CDR3 sequence: CASSLARLAGVETQYF. The CDR3 DNA follows: TGTGCCAGCAGCTTAGCGCGCCTAGCGGGGGTAGAGACCCAGTACTTC. The V and J genes are TRBV7-6 and TRBJ2-5, with 10 bases that match TRBD2. This CDR3 spans 16 amino acids. The ends lost 0 bases at V and 4 bases at J; junction bases unmatched: 5. CDR1 and CDR2 (germline): SGHVS, FNYEAQ.